This TCR beta chain is from a study of PD-L1 blockade in urothelial cancer. Study context: The year 2014 saw patients start atezolizumab, 1,200 mg intravenously every 3 weeks. A median blood sample held about 140,000 T cells and tens of thousands of unique TCRs. Each patient had 0 to 3 earlier chemotherapy regimens.

The CDR3 runs 13 residues. CDR1 and CDR2 from the germline V gene are SGHNT and YENEEA. Trimming removed 0 bases from V and 7 bases from J, with 9 bases in between. What went into each PCR as a spike was synthetic TCR analog templates. Produced via immunoSEQ multiplex PCR; TCRdb's table is partial and in-frame only. The data hold tens of thousands of clones, with roughly 80% observed a single time. This TCR came from a man aged 45-65 years with urothelial cancer. The gene calls are TRBV11-3 and TRBJ1-1; unclear D gene. The input for sequencing was PBMCs, taken around atezolizumab (anti-PD-L1) treatment. The CDR3, as DNA: TGTGCCAGCAGCTTAGATCTACGAGGTGAAGCTTTCTTT. The encoded protein is CASSLDLRGEAFF.